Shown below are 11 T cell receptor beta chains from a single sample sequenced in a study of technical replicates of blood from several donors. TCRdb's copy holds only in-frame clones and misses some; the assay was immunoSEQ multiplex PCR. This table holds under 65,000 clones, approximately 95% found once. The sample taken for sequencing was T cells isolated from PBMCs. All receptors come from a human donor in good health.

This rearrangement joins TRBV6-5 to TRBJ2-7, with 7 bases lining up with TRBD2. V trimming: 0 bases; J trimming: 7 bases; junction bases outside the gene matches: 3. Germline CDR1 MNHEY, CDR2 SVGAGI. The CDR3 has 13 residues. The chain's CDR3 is CASSYSRGGEQYF. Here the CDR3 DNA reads TGTGCCAGCAGTTACTCTCGCGGGGGTGAGCAGTACTTC.

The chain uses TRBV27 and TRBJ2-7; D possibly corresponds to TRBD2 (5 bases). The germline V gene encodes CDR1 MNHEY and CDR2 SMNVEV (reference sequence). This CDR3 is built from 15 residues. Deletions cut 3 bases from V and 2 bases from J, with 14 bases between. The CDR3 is CASSFRLGGTYEQYF. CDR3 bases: TGTGCCAGCAGTTTTAGGCTAGGAGGAACCTACGAGCAGTACTTC.

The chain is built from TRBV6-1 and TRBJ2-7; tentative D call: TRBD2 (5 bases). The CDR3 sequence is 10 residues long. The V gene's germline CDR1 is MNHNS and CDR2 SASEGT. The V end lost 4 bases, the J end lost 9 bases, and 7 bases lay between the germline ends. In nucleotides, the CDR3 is TGTGCCAGCAGTGGAGAGGGGCAGTACTTC. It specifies CASSGEGQYF.

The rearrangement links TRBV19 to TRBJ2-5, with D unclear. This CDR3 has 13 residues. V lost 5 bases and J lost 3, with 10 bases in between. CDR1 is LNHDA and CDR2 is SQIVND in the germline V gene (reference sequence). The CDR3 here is CASSSLAKETQYF. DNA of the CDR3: TGTGCCAGTAGTTCTTTAGCCAAAGAGACCCAGTACTTC.

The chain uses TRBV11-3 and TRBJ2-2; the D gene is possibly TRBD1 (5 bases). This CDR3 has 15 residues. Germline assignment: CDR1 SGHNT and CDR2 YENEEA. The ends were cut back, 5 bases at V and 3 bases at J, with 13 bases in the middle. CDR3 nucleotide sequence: TGTGCCAGCAGCCCAGTCCTGACAGACACCGGGGAGCTGTTTTTT. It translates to CASSPVLTDTGELFF.

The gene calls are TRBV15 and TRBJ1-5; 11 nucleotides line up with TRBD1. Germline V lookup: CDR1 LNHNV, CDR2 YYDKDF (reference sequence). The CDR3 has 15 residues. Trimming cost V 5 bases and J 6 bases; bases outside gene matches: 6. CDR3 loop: CATSVDRGLGQPQHF. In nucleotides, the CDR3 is TGTGCCACCAGCGTGGACAGGGGGCTTGGTCAGCCCCAGCATTTT.

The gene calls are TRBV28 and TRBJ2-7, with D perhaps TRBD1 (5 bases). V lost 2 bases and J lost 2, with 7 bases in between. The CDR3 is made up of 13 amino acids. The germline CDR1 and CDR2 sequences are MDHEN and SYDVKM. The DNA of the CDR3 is TGTGCCAGCAGTTTAACACAGGCCTACGAGCAGTACTTC. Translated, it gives CASSLTQAYEQYF. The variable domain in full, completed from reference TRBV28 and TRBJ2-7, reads DVKVTQSSRYLVKRTGEKVFLECVQDMDHENMFWYRQDPGLGLRLIYFSYDVKMKEKGDIPEGYSVSREKKERFSLILESASTNQTSMYLCASSLTQAYEQYFGPGTRLTVT.

The CDR3 loop is CASSLGTSGSNEQFF. CDR3 nucleotides: TGTGCCAGCAGCTTAGGAACTAGCGGGAGCAATGAGCAGTTCTTC. The rearrangement uses TRBV5-6 and TRBJ2-1, with 11 bases lining up with TRBD2. The CDR3 has 15 amino acids. Trimming removed 2 bases from V and 6 bases from J; junction bases left unmatched: 4. Per the germline V gene, CDR1 is SGHDT and CDR2 is YYEEEE.

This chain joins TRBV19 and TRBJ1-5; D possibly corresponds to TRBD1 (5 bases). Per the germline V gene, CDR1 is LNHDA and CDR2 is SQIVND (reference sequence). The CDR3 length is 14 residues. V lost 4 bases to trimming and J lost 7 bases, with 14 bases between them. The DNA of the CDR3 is TGTGCCAGTAGTAGTTACCAGGGATGGCAGCCCCAGCATTTT. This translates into CASSSYQGWQPQHF.

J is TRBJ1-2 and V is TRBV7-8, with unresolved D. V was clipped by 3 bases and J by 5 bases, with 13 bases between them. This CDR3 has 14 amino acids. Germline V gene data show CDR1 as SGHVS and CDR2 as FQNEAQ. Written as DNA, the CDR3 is TGTGCCAGCAGCTTTTTCTTAGGAGAATATGGCTACACCTTC. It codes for CASSFFLGEYGYTF.

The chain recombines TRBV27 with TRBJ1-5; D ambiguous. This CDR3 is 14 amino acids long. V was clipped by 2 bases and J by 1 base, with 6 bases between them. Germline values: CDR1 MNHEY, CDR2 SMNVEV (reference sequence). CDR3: CASSLISSNQPQHF. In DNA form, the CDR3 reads TGTGCCAGCAGTTTAATCTCGAGCAATCAGCCCCAGCATTTT.